This T cell receptor beta chain originates from a study of T cells in Graves' hyperthyroidism and ophthalmopathy (dated by TCRdb to 2018 to 2020). For context, the study as a whole: Peripheral blood samples were taken at initial diagnosis, before any treatment was given. Whether ophthalmopathy could be predicted prospectively was tested in an independent validation cohort made up of under 20 hyperthyroidism patients plus 17 patients who later progressed to ophthalmopathy. According to the paper, TCR Vbeta CDR3 sequencing was carried out on approximately 140 peripheral blood samples, which came from under 50 ophthalmopathy, under 80 hyperthyroidism and approximately 17 progressor patients. Once sampling was done, hyperthyroidism patients were given methimazole at a starting dose of 30 mg daily, whereas ophthalmopathy patients were given high-dose intravenous methylprednisolone. The 85 to 100 discovery patients were divided at random into training and test sets in a 7:3 ratio. In addition, the study compared T-cell repertoires in thyroid tissue and in blood from 6 or 7 Graves' hyperthyroidism patients. TCR V-J signatures able to tell the groups apart were searched for in a discovery cohort of around 95 patients, of whom around 42 had Graves' ophthalmopathy and more than 55 had stable Graves' hyperthyroidism. What the research found in general, with its limitations: No statistical method was used to set the sample size in advance, and investigators knew the group allocation. A 13 V-J signature model separated ophthalmopathy from stable hyperthyroidism, with 87.88% sensitivity and 81.08% specificity in cross-validation and 80%/75% in testing. Blood samples also contained most of the expanded thyroid clonotypes (frequency above 0.001), which suggests that blood repertoires may reflect thyroid immune responses. In validation, the model predicted progression to ophthalmopathy with approximately 71% sensitivity and approximately 74% specificity, a median of roughly seven months before onset.

Moderately to severely active disease, a Clinical Activity Score of at least 3, a NOSPECS grade of at least 4, and a duration under 3 months were present in ophthalmopathy patients. Patients with uncontrolled infections, other autoimmune diseases, pregnancy or lactation were excluded. Diagnoses were based on clinical symptoms, serum thyroxine and TRAb, thyroid ultrasound and orbital computed tomography. Ficoll-Paque density gradient centrifugation was used to isolate PBMCs from around 9.1 ml of fresh peripheral blood. Total RNA was extracted with Trizol reagent, and quality was checked on an Agilent 2100 Bioanalyzer. With regard to this clonotype: Its cognate antigen has yet to be identified. It has no much larger one-base neighbor in the sample; base qualities were not kept.

TCR beta CDR3 regions were amplified from RNA transcripts. The first round of RT-PCR for the TCR CDR3 was performed with the HTBI primer set and the Qiagen OneStep RT-PCR kit. The libraries were constructed in a second round of multiplex PCR and then size-selected and purified. Sequencing of the libraries was done on an Illumina HiSeq2000 using paired-end 100 bp reads. The study's processing was this. Raw data were processed with SOAPnuke, discarding reads with adapters, uncalled bases, mean Phred below 15, or no exact constant-primer or identifier match. High-quality paired reads were merged with COPE v1.2.5, and unique nucleotide sequences were defined as clonotypes. MiTCR v1.1 was used to align the clonotypes against IMGT TRBV, TRBD and TRBJ reference segments. Analysis was restricted to V-J combinations with a frequency above 0.0001, which covered 98% to 99.2% of repertoires. A TCS score was defined as the ratio of F50 (clonal expansion) to E x V (chaos), with BLOSUM62-based TCRdist applied between CDR3 peptides within each V-J. Welch's t-statistics and random forest reduced fewer than 550 V-J features to 13, which were used in a naive Bayes classifier (R e1071). TCRdb reanalyzed the raw reads on its own, using fastp at Q25 for trimming and MiXCR for clone calling, and kept in-frame beta chains. CDR3 protein duplicates are merged, each entry listing the most common genes and DNA. Here the V and J calls rest on TCRdb's processing, not on the authors' analysis. Within this sample are about 640,000 distinct CDR3 sequences, with less than 25% of them counted one time only. The top ten clones comprise more than 30% of the sample.

The source material was blood. This TCR derives from a man aged 30 to 45 with Graves' ophthalmopathy.

Here is the DNA: TGCAGTGCTAGAGATTTGGGCAGAAGCTCCTACAATGAGCAGTTCTTC. Its translation reads: CSARDLGRSSYNEQFF. The sequence joins TRBV20-1 to TRBJ2-1, with no confidently assigned D gene. From its cysteine to its phenylalanine, the CDR3 spans 16 amino acids. CDR3 DNA is the only sequence kept; it has 48 bases, read in frame from the first base. V gives up 0 bases and J gives up 0 bases, and the segment between their germline ends measures 12 bases. CDR1 and CDR2, per the germline V gene (reference sequence), are DFQATT and SNEGSKA.